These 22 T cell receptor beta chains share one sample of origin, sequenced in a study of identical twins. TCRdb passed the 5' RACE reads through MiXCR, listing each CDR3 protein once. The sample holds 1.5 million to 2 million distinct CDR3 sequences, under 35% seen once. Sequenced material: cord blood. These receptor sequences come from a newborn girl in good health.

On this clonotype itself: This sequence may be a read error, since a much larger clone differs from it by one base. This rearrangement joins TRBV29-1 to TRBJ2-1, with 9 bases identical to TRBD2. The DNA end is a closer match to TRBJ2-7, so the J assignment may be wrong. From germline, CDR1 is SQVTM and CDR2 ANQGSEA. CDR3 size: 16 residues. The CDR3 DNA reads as TGCAGCGTTAATAAAGCGGGAGGAAGATCCTACAATGAGCAGTACTTC. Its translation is CSVNKAGGRSYNEQYF.

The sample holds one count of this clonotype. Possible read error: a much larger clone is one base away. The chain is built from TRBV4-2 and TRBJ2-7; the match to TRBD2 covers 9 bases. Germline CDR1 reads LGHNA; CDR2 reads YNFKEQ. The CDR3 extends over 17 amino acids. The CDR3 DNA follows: TGTACCAGCAGCCTTAATTCGATAGCGGGAGAAGCGTACGAGCAGTACTTC. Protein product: CTSSLNSIAGEAYEQYF.

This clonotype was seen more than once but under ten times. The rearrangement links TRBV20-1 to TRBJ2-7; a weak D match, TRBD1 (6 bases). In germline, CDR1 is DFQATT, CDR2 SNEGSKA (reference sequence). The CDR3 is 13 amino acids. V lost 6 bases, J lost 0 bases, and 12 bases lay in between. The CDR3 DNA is TGCAGTGCCAGACAGGCTTTCTCCTACGAGCAGTACTTC. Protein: CSARQAFSYEQYF.

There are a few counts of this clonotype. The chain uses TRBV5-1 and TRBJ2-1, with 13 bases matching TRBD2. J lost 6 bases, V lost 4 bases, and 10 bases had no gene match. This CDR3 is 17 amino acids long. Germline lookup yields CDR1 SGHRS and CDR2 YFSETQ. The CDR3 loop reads CASSPRLAGGPSNEQFF. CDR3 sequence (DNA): TGCGCCAGCAGCCCCCGACTAGCGGGGGGCCCAAGCAATGAGCAGTTCTTC.

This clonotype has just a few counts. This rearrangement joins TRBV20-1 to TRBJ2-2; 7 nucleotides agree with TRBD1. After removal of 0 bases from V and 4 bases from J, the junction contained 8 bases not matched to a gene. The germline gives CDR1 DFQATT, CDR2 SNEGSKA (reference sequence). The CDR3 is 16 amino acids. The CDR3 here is CSARDPRTGPTGELFF. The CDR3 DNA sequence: TGCAGTGCTAGAGATCCAAGGACAGGACCCACCGGGGAGCTGTTTTTT.

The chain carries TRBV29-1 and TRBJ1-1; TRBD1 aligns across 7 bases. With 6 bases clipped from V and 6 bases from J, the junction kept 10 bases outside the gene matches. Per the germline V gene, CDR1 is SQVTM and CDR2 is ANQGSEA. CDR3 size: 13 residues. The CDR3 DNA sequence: TGCAGCGTCACAGGGGCCGTTGGCCCTGAAGCTTTCTTT. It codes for CSVTGAVGPEAFF.

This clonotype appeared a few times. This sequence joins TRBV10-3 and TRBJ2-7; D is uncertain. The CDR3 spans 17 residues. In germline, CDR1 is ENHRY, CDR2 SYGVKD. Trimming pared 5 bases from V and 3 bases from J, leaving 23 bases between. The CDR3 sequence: CAISSSFGRLSFYEQYF. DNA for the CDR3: TGTGCCATCAGTTCGTCATTCGGGCGATTAAGCTTCTACGAGCAGTACTTC.

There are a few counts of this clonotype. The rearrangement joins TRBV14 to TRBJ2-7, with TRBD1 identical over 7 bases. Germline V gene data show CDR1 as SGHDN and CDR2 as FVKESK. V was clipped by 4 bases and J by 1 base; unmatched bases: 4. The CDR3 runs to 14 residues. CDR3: CASSRQTGSYEQYF. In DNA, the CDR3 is TGTGCCAGCAGCCGTCAGACAGGGTCCTACGAGCAGTACTTC.

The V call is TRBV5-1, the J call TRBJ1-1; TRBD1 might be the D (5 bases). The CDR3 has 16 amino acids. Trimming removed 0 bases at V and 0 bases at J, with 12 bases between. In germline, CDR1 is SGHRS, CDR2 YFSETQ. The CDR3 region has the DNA TGCGCCAGCAGCTTGGCAGGGCATACAGTGAACACTGAAGCTTTCTTT. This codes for CASSLAGHTVNTEAFF. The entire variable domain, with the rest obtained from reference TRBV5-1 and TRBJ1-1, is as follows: KAGVTQTPRYLIKTRGQQVTLSCSPISGHRSVSWYQQTPGQGLQFLFEYFSETQRNKGNFPGRFSGRQFSNSRSEMNVSTLELGDSALYLCASSLAGHTVNTEAFFGQGTRLTVV.

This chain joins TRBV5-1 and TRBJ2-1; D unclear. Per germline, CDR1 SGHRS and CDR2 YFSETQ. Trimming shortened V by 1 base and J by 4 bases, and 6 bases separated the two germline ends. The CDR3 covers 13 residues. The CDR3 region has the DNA TGCGCCAGCAGCTTGTACGAGTACAATGAGCAGTTCTTC. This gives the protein CASSLYEYNEQFF.

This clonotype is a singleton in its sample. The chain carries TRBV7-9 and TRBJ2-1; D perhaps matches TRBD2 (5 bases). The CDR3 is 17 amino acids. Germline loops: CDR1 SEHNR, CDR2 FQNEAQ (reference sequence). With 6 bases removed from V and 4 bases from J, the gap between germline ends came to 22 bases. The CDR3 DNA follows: TGTGCCAGCAGGAAATCCCCGAGGGCTAGCCATTACAATGAGCAGTTCTTC. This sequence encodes CASRKSPRASHYNEQFF.

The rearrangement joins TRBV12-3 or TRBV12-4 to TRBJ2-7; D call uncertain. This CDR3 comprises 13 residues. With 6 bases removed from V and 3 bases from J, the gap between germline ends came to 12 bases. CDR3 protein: CASSLSTCYEQYF. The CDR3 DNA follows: TGTGCCAGCAGCCTGTCCACTTGCTACGAGCAGTACTTC.

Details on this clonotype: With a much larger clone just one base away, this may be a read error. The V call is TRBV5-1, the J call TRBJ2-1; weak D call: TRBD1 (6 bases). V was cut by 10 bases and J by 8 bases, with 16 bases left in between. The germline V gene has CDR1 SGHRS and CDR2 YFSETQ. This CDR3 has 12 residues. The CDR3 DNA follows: TGCGCCGCCTCAATACAGGGAGATGAGCAGTTCTTC. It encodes CAASIQGDEQFF.

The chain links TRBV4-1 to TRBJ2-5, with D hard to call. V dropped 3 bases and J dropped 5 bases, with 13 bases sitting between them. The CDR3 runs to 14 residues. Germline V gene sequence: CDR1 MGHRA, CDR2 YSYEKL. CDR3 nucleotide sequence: TGCGCCAGCAGCCATGAGGTCCAAGGGGAGACCCAGTACTTC. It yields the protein CASSHEVQGETQYF.

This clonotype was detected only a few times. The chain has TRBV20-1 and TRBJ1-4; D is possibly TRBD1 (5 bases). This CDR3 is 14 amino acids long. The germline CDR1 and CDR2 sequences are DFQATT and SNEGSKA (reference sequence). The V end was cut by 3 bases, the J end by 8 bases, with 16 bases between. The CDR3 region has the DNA TGCAGTGCTAGGGGGCCACCCTCCATGGAAAAACTGTTTTTT. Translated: CSARGPPSMEKLFF.

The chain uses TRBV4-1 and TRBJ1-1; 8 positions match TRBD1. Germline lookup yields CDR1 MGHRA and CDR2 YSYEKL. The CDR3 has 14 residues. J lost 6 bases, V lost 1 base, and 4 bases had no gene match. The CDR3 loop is CASSQVTRGPEAFF. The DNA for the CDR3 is TGCGCCAGCAGCCAAGTGACCAGGGGGCCTGAAGCTTTCTTT.

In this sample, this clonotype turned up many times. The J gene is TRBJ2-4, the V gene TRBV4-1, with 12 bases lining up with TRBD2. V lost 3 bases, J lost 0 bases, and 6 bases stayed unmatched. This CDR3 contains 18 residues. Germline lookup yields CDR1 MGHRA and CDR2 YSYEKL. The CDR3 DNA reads TGCGCCAGCAGCCAGGGACTAGCGGGCGGACAAGCCAAAAACATTCAGTACTTC. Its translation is CASSQGLAGGQAKNIQYF.

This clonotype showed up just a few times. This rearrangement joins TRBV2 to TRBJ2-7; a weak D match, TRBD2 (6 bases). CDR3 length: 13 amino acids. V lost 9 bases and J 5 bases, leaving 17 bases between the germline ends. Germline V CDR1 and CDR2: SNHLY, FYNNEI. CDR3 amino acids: CARAWRGVDEQYF. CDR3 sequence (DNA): TGTGCCAGAGCATGGAGGGGTGTCGACGAGCAGTACTTC.

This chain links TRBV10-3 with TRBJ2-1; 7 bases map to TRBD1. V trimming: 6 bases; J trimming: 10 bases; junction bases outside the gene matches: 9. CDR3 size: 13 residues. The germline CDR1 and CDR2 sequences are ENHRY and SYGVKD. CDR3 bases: TGTGCCATCAGACCGGGACAGTCTTACGAGCAGTTCTTC. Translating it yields CAIRPGQSYEQFF.

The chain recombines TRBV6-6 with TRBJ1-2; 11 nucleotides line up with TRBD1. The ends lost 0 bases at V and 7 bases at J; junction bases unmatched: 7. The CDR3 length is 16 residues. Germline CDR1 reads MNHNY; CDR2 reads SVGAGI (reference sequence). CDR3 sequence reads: CASSYSGGQGAAGYTF. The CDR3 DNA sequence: TGTGCCAGCAGTTACTCAGGCGGACAGGGGGCGGCTGGCTACACCTTC.

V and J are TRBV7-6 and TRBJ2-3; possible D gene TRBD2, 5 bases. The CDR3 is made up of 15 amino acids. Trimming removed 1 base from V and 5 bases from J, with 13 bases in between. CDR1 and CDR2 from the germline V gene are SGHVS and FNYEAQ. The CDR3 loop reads CASSLDWLARDTQYF. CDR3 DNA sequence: TGTGCCAGCAGCTTAGATTGGCTAGCCCGAGATACGCAGTATTTT.

CDR3 sequence: CASSSTQLRIRYF. The CDR3 DNA reads TGTGCCAGCAGTTCCACCCAACTCCGGATTCGGTACTTC. V gene TRBV12-3 or TRBV12-4 combines with J gene TRBJ2-7; D gene ambiguous. The CDR3 loop spans 13 amino acids. V was cut by 4 bases and J by 12 bases, with 19 bases left in between.